This is a list of T cell receptor beta chains from one sample in a study of T cell responses to AZD1222 COVID-19 vaccine. TCRdb keeps only in-frame clones here, not all; method: immunoSEQ multiplex PCR. The sample has about 120,000 clones; 92% are singletons. The sequences come from peripheral blood, collected on day 0 of AZD1222 vaccination. The receptors here all came from an adult in good health. CDR3s include the opening cysteine and the closing phenylalanine or tryptophan. The order of the fields is V gene, CDR3 length, J gene, CDR3 protein.

TRBV4-2	14	TRBJ1-1	CASSQGTTNTEAFF
TRBV30	12	TRBJ1-2	CAWTGGAYGYTF
TRBV11-3	15	TRBJ2-1	CASSSETGPYNEQFF
TRBV5-1	12	TRBJ2-7	CASSLVGDEQYF
TRBV12-5	15	TRBJ2-7	CASGFSGGLPYEQYF
TRBV6-5	14	TRBJ2-7	CASSYSTVAYEQYF
TRBV9	15	TRBJ1-6	CASRDGTGSTSPLHF
TRBV30	17	TRBJ1-6	CAWSVVWTGPGNSPLHF
TRBV13	17	TRBJ2-7	CASSTRPGQGDTYEQYF
TRBV28	14	TRBJ2-7	CASSLEGFSYEQYF
TRBV9	17	TRBJ1-4	CASSVGYDAGGRKKLFF
TRBV5-1	15	TRBJ1-1	CASSDPPGQGTEAFF
TRBV3-1/TRBV3-2	16	TRBJ1-3	CASSQPMRAARNTIYF
TRBV19	13	TRBJ1-2	CASRDRGKDGYTF
TRBV7-9	15	TRBJ1-1	CASSRDRGLVTEAFF
TRBV2	15	TRBJ1-4	CASSEWGMAHEKLFF
TRBV6-1	13	TRBJ2-2	CASSEEAKRELFF
TRBV10-3	13	TRBJ1-1	CAIRGHLNTEAFF
TRBV18	14	TRBJ1-1	CASSPSRMNTEAFF
TRBV6-5	11	TRBJ1-1	CASLYNTEAFF
TRBV10-1	15	TRBJ1-4	CASSEAQGPNEKLFF
TRBV7-3	13	TRBJ1-2	CASELTRGYGYTF
TRBV29-1	14	TRBJ1-1	CSVEEGSMTTEAFF
TRBV4-1	15	TRBJ2-5	CASSQGQWREETQYF
TRBV3-1/TRBV3-2	16	TRBJ1-1	CASSHSTGTGRSEAFF
TRBV28	12	TRBJ1-2	CASSLTAGGYTF